These T cell receptor beta chains were read from a single sample in a study of cytomegalovirus exposure and HLA in healthy donors. TCRdb keeps only in-frame clones here, not all; method: immunoSEQ multiplex PCR. The repertoire consists of 150,000 to 200,000 clones, with approximately 88% occurring once and the leading ten covering approximately 7%. The material sequenced was PBMCs. These receptors came from a man between 18 and 29 years old in good health and CMV-seropositive. Both conserved end residues are part of each CDR3. A D gene is named only where the DNA matches it firmly. Expanded clones get a size class; other rows say once, few or many, or leave the size out.

cdr3_length j_call d_call clone_size v_call cdr3_nt cdr3_aa
15 TRBJ2-3 . few TRBV6-4 TGTGCCAGCAGTGGGGTAGCCGGAAGCACAGATACGCAGTATTTT CASSGVAGSTDTQYF
14 TRBJ1-1 TRBD1 . TRBV7-8 TGTGCCAGCAGCGTCCGACAGGGCCTCACTGAAGCTTTCTTT CASSVRQGLTEAFF
17 TRBJ2-2 TRBD2 . TRBV5-6 TGTGCCAGCAGCTTAAAGGGGGGGACTAGCAACACCGGGGAGCTGTTTTTT CASSLKGGTSNTGELFF
13 TRBJ2-7 . . TRBV28 TGTGCCAGCGGCCGCAGGGGATCCTACGAGCAGTACTTC CASGRRGSYEQYF
16 TRBJ2-1 TRBD1 . TRBV7-9 TGTGCCAGCAGACCCGGACAGGGGACTACCCTTAATGAGCAGTTCTTC CASRPGQGTTLNEQFF
14 TRBJ2-3 TRBD2 . TRBV6-1 TGTGCCAGCAGGCGGGAGAAGAGGACAGATACGCAGTATTTT CASRREKRTDTQYF
13 TRBJ2-3 . . TRBV5-8 TGTGCCAGCAGCCTCCGACAGGCAGATACGCAGTATTTT CASSLRQADTQYF
16 TRBJ2-1 . . TRBV27 TGTGCCAGCAGTTTGTTCACGGGTTCGCCGTACAATGAGCAGTTCTTC CASSLFTGSPYNEQFF
15 TRBJ2-7 TRBD2 . TRBV13 TGTGCCAGCAGATCTCTAGCGGGAGGGGCCCACGAGCAGTACTTC CASRSLAGGAHEQYF
15 TRBJ2-7 TRBD1 . TRBV27 TGTGCCAGCAGTTTATTTGGTTACAGGGGGTACGAGCAGTACTTC CASSLFGYRGYEQYF
14 TRBJ2-1 TRBD2 once TRBV2 TGTGCCAGCAGGTTAGCGGGAGGGCCAGATGAGCAGTTCTTC CASRLAGGPDEQFF
20 TRBJ2-5 . . TRBV27 TGTGCCAGCAGTTTACTGCAACTAGATCCGGGACTCCGGTACCAAGAGACCCAGTACTTC CASSLLQLDPGLRYQETQYF
12 TRBJ1-1 . many TRBV7-8 TGTGCCAGCAGGGATCCGGGGACTGAAGCTTTCTTT CASRDPGTEAFF
16 TRBJ1-3 TRBD1 . TRBV10-3 TGTGCCATCAGTGGGGGGACAGGGATATTTGAAAACACCATATATTTT CAISGGTGIFENTIYF
17 TRBJ1-3 . . TRBV4-1 TGCGCCAGCAGCGTACCTGGGGAGGGAGAGTCTGGAAACACCATATATTTT CASSVPGEGESGNTIYF
17 TRBJ2-1 TRBD2 . TRBV4-2 TGTGCCAGCAGCCGAGATGGAGGACTAGCGGAGGGAAATGAGCAGTTCTTC CASSRDGGLAEGNEQFF
14 TRBJ1-1 TRBD1 . TRBV27 TGTGCCAGCAGTTTGTACACAGGGGACACTGAAGCTTTCTTT CASSLYTGDTEAFF
15 TRBJ1-2 TRBD1 once TRBV28 TGTGCCAGCAGCACAGGGGGCACCCACCTCTATGGCTACACCTTC CASSTGGTHLYGYTF
16 TRBJ2-3 TRBD2 once TRBV6-6 TGTGCCAGCAGACTTACTAGCGGGAGCACTACAGATACGCAGTATTTT CASRLTSGSTTDTQYF
16 TRBJ1-3 TRBD1 . TRBV30 TGTGCCTGGAGGACACCGGGACAGGGCTCTGGAAACACCATATATTTT CAWRTPGQGSGNTIYF
15 TRBJ1-4 . . TRBV9 TGTGCCAGCAGCGAGGGGGATACGACTAATGAAAAACTGTTTTTT CASSEGDTTNEKLFF
20 TRBJ2-7 TRBD1 . TRBV19 TGTGCCAGTAGTATGGGGCCATGTATACCCAAGGGGGCCACTTCCTACGAGCAGTACTTC CASSMGPCIPKGATSYEQYF
15 TRBJ2-2 TRBD2 . TRBV5-1 TGCGCCAGCAGCCTCGGGACTAGCGGGACTGGGGAGCTGTTTTTT CASSLGTSGTGELFF
11 TRBJ1-2 TRBD1 . TRBV29-1 TGCAGCGTTGAGGACAGGGACGGCTACACCTTC CSVEDRDGYTF
15 TRBJ2-1 TRBD2 . TRBV6-6 TGTGCCAGCAGTTACGGAGCGGGAGGGTATGATGAGCAGTTCTTC CASSYGAGGYDEQFF